Listed below are T cell receptor beta chains from one sample, sequenced in a study of CD4 T cells in relation to SARS-CoV-2 and coronaviruses. TCRdb keeps only in-frame clones here, not all; method: immunoSEQ multiplex PCR. The sample contains about 20,000 clones, just under 80% of which appear only once. Their target antigens are unknown. Sequencing input: CD4+ T cells from PBMCs, cultured in vitro. The receptors were gathered from a human donor in good health. Both conserved end residues are part of each CDR3. The D gene is left open where the match is weak. A clone size is listed for some rows: how often the clone was seen (once, few, many), or a class if it is expanded.

D gene,clone size,J gene,V gene,CDR3 DNA,CDR3 protein
-,-,TRBJ2-1,TRBV10-3,TGTGCCATCAGTGAGTCTGGCGGGAACTCCTACAATGAGCAGTTCTTC,CAISESGGNSYNEQFF
-,-,TRBJ2-7,TRBV4-1,TGCGCCAGCAGCCAAGTTAGCCGCGGTTACGAGCAGTACTTC,CASSQVSRGYEQYF
-,-,TRBJ1-6,TRBV25-1,TGTGCCAGCAGAAGGGGGGGCTTTTCACCCCTCCACTTT,CASRRGGFSPLHF
-,-,TRBJ1-3,TRBV30,TGTGCCTGGAGTGTACTGGGATCCTCTGGAAACACCATATATTTT,CAWSVLGSSGNTIYF
-,-,TRBJ1-1,TRBV29-1,TGCAGCGTTGAAGTTTTGTTCGGGGCCACTGAAGCTTTCTTT,CSVEVLFGATEAFF
-,-,TRBJ2-5,TRBV20-1,TGCAGTGCTAGAGAGCAAGAGACCCAGTACTTC,CSAREQETQYF
-,-,TRBJ2-5,TRBV9,TGTGCCAGCGGCCAAGAGACCCAGTACTTC,CASGQETQYF
-,-,TRBJ2-3,TRBV12-3/TRBV12-4,TGTGCCAGCAGTTTTCAGGGGACAGATACGCAGTATTTT,CASSFQGTDTQYF
-,few,TRBJ1-2,TRBV13,TGTGCCAGCAGCGCCCAAACGCTTTGGGGAACCGCTTATGGCTACACCTTC,CASSAQTLWGTAYGYTF
-,few,TRBJ2-1,TRBV7-2,TGTGCCAGCAGCGCCACTAGACGCGAGCAGTTCTTC,CASSATRREQFF
-,-,TRBJ1-1,TRBV28,TGTGCCAGCAGTTTATTCTCCGGGGCGGGCCCTAAAGCTTTCTTT,CASSLFSGAGPKAFF
-,-,TRBJ2-5,TRBV18,TGTGCCAGCTCACTAAGGACACTGCAAGAGACCCAGTACTTC,CASSLRTLQETQYF
TRBD2,-,TRBJ2-1,TRBV5-8,TGTGCCAGCAGCTTGGGGGGTACTAGCGGGATCGACAATGAGCAGTTCTTC,CASSLGGTSGIDNEQFF
-,-,TRBJ2-7,TRBV23-1,TGCGCCAGCAGTCAATCTCCTCCCAGGGGCTACGAGCAGTACTTC,CASSQSPPRGYEQYF
-,-,TRBJ1-1,TRBV2,TGTGCCAGCAGTCCAGAAAGGACCCTGAACACTGAAGCTTTCTTT,CASSPERTLNTEAFF
-,-,TRBJ1-6,TRBV27,TGTGCCAGCAGCAAACCCTATAATTCACCCCTCCACTTT,CASSKPYNSPLHF
TRBD1,-,TRBJ2-5,TRBV14,TGTGCCAGCAGCCAAGATTACACAGGGGGCCTGACGGAAGAGACCCAGTACTTC,CASSQDYTGGLTEETQYF
TRBD1,-,TRBJ2-7,TRBV27,TGTGCCAGCAGTTCTACGGGACAGGCTCACCTCTACGAGCAGTACTTC,CASSSTGQAHLYEQYF
-,-,TRBJ2-1,TRBV5-8,TGTGCCAGCAGCTTGGGGGAACCCTACAATGAGCAGTTCTTC,CASSLGEPYNEQFF
-,-,TRBJ2-6,TRBV27,TGTGCCAGCAGTTCCTCGGGGGCCGGTGGCGCTGGGGCCAACGTCCTGACTTTC,CASSSSGAGGAGANVLTF
TRBD1,-,TRBJ2-1,TRBV5-1,TGCGCCAGCAGCCAGGGGACAGGGGACAATGAGCAGTTCTTC,CASSQGTGDNEQFF
TRBD1,few,TRBJ1-1,TRBV5-1,TGCGCCAGCAGCTTGACAGGGGCGAAGGGGATGAACACTGAAGCTTTCTTT,CASSLTGAKGMNTEAFF
-,-,TRBJ1-4,TRBV13,TGTGCCAGCAGCCCCCTTCGTACAACTAATGAAAAACTGTTTTTT,CASSPLRTTNEKLFF
-,-,TRBJ1-5,TRBV19,TGTGCCAGTAGTATAGATCGGGGGCAGAGTATTAATCAGCCCCAGCATTTT,CASSIDRGQSINQPQHF
-,-,TRBJ2-5,TRBV7-3,TGTGCCAGCAGCTTAAATCCCACGTCTGAGACCCAGTACTTC,CASSLNPTSETQYF
-,-,TRBJ2-7,TRBV11-2,TGTGCCAGCAGCTTTTTAGGGTTCATGGGGGAGCAGTACTTC,CASSFLGFMGEQYF
-,once,TRBJ1-4,TRBV19,TGTGCCAGTAGTACAAGAGATAGGGGAAAACTGTTTTTT,CASSTRDRGKLFF
-,-,TRBJ2-5,TRBV30,TGTGCCTGGAGGGGATGGGGTCGGGAGCAAGGGAAAGAGACCCAGTACTTC,CAWRGWGREQGKETQYF
-,-,TRBJ2-2,TRBV6-4,TGTGCCAGCAAGCTCAGCAGCACGAACACCGGGGAGCTGTTTTTT,CASKLSSTNTGELFF
-,-,TRBJ2-7,TRBV12-3/TRBV12-4,TGTGCCAGCAAGATGAGCTCCTACGAGCAGTACTTC,CASKMSSYEQYF
-,once,TRBJ2-1,TRBV7-9,TGTGCCAGCAGCTTAGTAGCGGTCGAGCAGTTCTTC,CASSLVAVEQFF
TRBD2,-,TRBJ2-7,TRBV9,TGTGCCAGCAGCGTCGGGACTAGCGGCGCCTACGAGCAGTACTTC,CASSVGTSGAYEQYF
TRBD1,once,TRBJ2-7,TRBV30,TGTGCCTGGAGTTCCGGGACAGTTAGTATCGGAGACGAGCAGTACTTC,CAWSSGTVSIGDEQYF
-,few,TRBJ2-1,TRBV10-3,TGTGCCATCAGTGAGTCCGGGCCGCGGGTGAATGAGCAGTTCTTC,CAISESGPRVNEQFF
TRBD2,-,TRBJ2-3,TRBV30,TGTGCCTGGAGTCGGGGCCGGACTAGCGGATACTACACAGATACGCAGTATTTT,CAWSRGRTSGYYTDTQYF
-,-,TRBJ2-1,TRBV18,TGTGCCAGCTCACCTAATACAGGGAGTGGTGAGCAGTTCTTC,CASSPNTGSGEQFF
-,-,TRBJ2-3,TRBV7-3,TGTGCCAGCAGCCCCAGCCAAATAGATACGCAGTATTTT,CASSPSQIDTQYF
-,-,TRBJ2-7,TRBV18,TGTGCCAGCTCCCCTGCGGGCACAGGCTTTCTCTACGAGCAGTACTTC,CASSPAGTGFLYEQYF
-,few,TRBJ2-2,TRBV19,TGTGCCAGTAGTATAGGAAGGTACCCGAACACCGGGGAGCTGTTTTTT,CASSIGRYPNTGELFF
TRBD2,-,TRBJ2-7,TRBV6-2/TRBV6-3,TGTGCCAGCAGCCTTACTAGCGGGAGCCCAACCTACGAGCAGTACTTC,CASSLTSGSPTYEQYF
-,-,TRBJ2-7,TRBV4-2,TGTGCCAGCAGCCAAGGAGGGGCAAGACCGGGGGAGCAGTACTTC,CASSQGGARPGEQYF
TRBD2,-,TRBJ2-1,TRBV6-5,TGTGCCAGCGGACTAGCGGGGGGGTACAACAATGAGCAGTTCTTC,CASGLAGGYNNEQFF
TRBD1,few,TRBJ2-3,TRBV5-1,TGCGCCAGCAGCTTGGTAGGGACAGCTGAAGATACGCAGTATTTT,CASSLVGTAEDTQYF
TRBD2,-,TRBJ2-5,TRBV5-1,TGCGCCAGCAGCTCGACTAGCGGGATTTCCGCGACCCAGTACTTC,CASSSTSGISATQYF
TRBD1,-,TRBJ2-3,TRBV7-8,TGTGCCAGCAGCAAATCCCCGGGACAGGGGACAGATACGCAGTATTTT,CASSKSPGQGTDTQYF
-,-,TRBJ2-1,TRBV7-3,TGTGCCAGCAGCTCATCTCCTGCTGGGAATGAGCAGTTCTTC,CASSSSPAGNEQFF
-,-,TRBJ2-5,TRBV5-5,TGTGCCAGCAGCCAGGGACGGACTCAAGAGACCCAGTACTTC,CASSQGRTQETQYF
TRBD2,-,TRBJ2-3,TRBV27,TGTGCCAGCAGTTTACCCTTTGGACTAGCGGGAGGCACGCAGTATTTT,CASSLPFGLAGGTQYF
-,-,TRBJ1-2,TRBV27,TGTGCCAGCAGTTTGTCAGAGTATGGCTACACCTTC,CASSLSEYGYTF
-,-,TRBJ2-1,TRBV2,TGTGCCAGCACCCCGTCGGGACCCTACAATGAGCAGTTCTTC,CASTPSGPYNEQFF
-,-,TRBJ2-5,TRBV15,TGTGCCACCAGCAGAGACATAGAGACCCAGTACTTC,CATSRDIETQYF
-,-,TRBJ2-3,TRBV12-3/TRBV12-4,TGTGCCAGCAACAGTCTTGGGCCAGATACGCAGTATTTT,CASNSLGPDTQYF
TRBD1,once,TRBJ2-1,TRBV5-4,TGTGCCAGCAGCTTTGGGACAGGGGGAGGCTCCAATGAGCAGTTCTTC,CASSFGTGGGSNEQFF
-,-,TRBJ1-1,TRBV24-1,TGTGCCACCAGTGATTCTGGAGGCCCGAACACTGAAGCTTTCTTT,CATSDSGGPNTEAFF